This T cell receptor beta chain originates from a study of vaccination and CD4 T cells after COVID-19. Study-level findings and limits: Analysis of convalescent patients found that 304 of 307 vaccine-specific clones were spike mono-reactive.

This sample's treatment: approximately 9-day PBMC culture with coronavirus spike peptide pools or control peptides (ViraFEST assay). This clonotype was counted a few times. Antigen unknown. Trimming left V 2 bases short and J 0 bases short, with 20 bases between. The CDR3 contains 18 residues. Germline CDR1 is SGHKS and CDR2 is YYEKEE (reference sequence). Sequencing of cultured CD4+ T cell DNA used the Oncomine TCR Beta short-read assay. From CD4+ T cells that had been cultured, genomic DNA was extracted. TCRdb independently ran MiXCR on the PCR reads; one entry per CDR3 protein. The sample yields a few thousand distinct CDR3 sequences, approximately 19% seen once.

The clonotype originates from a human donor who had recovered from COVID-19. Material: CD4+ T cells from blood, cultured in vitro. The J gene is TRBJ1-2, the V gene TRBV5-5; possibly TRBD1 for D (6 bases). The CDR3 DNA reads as TGTGCCAGCAGCTTACTACCAGGACAGAGCACTTCTAACTATGGCTACACCTTC. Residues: CASSLLPGQSTSNYGYTF.